This T cell receptor beta chain was recorded in a study of T-cell reconstitution after alpha-beta-depleted transplantation in children. This sample's TCRbeta library carried unique molecular identifier barcodes. TCRdb used MiXCR to reprocess the PCR reads, holding one entry per CDR3 protein. Here the sample spans more than 300,000 distinct CDR3 sequences, around 15% being singletons. Study observations and caveats: T-cell counts and diversity at one year post-transplant came mainly from newly produced T cells. Two months or so post-transplant, alpha-beta T cells reportedly derived from several hundred expanded graft clones. TCRbeta diversity was high at day 60 in some patients (a result of surviving recipient T cells and thymic progenitors).

This CDR3 is 14 amino acids long. Germline V gene lookup returns CDR1 SGHTA and CDR2 FQGTGA. The V end lost 3 bases, the J end lost 2 bases, and 9 bases lay between the germline ends. This clonotype was picked up many times. Its antigen is unknown. This chain joins TRBV7-3 and TRBJ2-3, with D unresolved. This clonotype was sampled from a male patient aged 2-15 years who had a stem cell transplant for acute lymphoblastic leukemia, so the T cells may come from the graft donor. The sample was PBMCs, mostly from graft donor cells, taken 360 days after TCRalphabeta/CD19-depleted stem cell transplant. This CDR3 reads CASSFGKPTDTQYF. The CDR3 coding sequence is TGTGCCAGCAGCTTCGGCAAACCCACAGATACGCAGTATTTT.